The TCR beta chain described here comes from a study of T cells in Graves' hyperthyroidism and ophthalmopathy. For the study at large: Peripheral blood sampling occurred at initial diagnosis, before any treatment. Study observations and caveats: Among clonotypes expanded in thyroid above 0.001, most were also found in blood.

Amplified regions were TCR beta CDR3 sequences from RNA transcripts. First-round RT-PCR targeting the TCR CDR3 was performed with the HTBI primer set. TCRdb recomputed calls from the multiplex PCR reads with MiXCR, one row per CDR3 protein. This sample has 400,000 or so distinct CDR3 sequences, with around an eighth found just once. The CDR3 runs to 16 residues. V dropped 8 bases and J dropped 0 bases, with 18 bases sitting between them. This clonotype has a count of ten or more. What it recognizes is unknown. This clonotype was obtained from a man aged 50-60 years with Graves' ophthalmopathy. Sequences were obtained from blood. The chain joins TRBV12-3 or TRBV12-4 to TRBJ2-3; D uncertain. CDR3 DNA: TGTGCCAGCTTAACTGGGCGAGCCGATAGCACAGATACGCAGTATTTT. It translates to CASLTGRADSTDTQYF.